Given below is one TCR beta chain in context. The antigen remains unidentified. These data come from a study of long-term antiretroviral therapy in people with HIV. Whole-study findings and limits: Clones expanded before ART dominated the repertoire at all time points.

Germline CDR1 reads SNHLY; CDR2 reads FYNNEI. Trimming removed 2 bases from V and 2 bases from J, with 16 bases in between. This CDR3 is built from 17 residues. Investigators performed immunoSEQ version v3.0 at survey level. Assay: immunoSEQ multiplex PCR; the TCRdb copy retains only in-frame clones and omits some. This sample has 20,000 or so clones; 79% occur once, and the top ten carry approximately 6.5%. This material consisted of unsorted PBMCs, taken at the start of antiretroviral therapy, before treatment. The sequence was obtained from a young man with HIV. V usage is TRBV2 and J usage is TRBJ2-4; D gene unclear. CDR3 sequence: CASSETFKWSSKNIQYF. The CDR3 DNA reads as TGTGCCAGCAGTGAAACGTTTAAGTGGTCGTCCAAAAACATTCAGTACTTC. The full variable domain, its missing parts supplied by reference TRBV2 and TRBJ2-4, is EPEVTQTPSHQVTQMGQEVILRCVPISNHLYFYWYRQILGQKVEFLVSFYNNEISEKSEIFDDQFSVERPDGSNFTLKIRSTKLEDSAMYFCASSETFKWSSKNIQYFGAGTRLSVL.